A single TCR beta chain is shown here with its context. Its specificity is not known. TCR beta VDJ and CDR3 profiles were obtained from a genomic DNA template. One entry per CDR3 protein results from TCRdb running MiXCR on the reads. The repertoire consists of about 81,000 distinct CDR3 sequences, with around 44% occurring once and the leading ten covering 65% to 80%. This record belongs to a study of CD8+CD57+ T cells in acquired aplastic anemia. On the study more broadly: DNA from sorted CD4+ and CD8+ cells averaged around 3.2 ug. Read counts for CD4+ cells (from healthy donors) averaged about 10.8 million.

Overall study findings and caveats: The number of CD8+ CDR3 sequences shared by patients and controls was approximately 30.

V was pared by 6 bases and J by 4 bases, with 15 bases between. The CDR3 has 14 residues. CDR1 is ENHRY and CDR2 is SYGVKD in the germline V gene. The origin of this receptor is a human donor in good health, serving as a control. The rearrangement joins TRBV10-3 to TRBJ1-2; D possibly corresponds to TRBD1 (5 bases). Source material: sorted CD4+, CD8+, or CD8+CD57+ T cells (not recorded which) from PBMCs. CDR3 in amino acids: CAIRGTANVYGYTF. CDR3 nucleotides: TGTGCCATCAGAGGGACGGCCAACGTCTATGGCTACACCTTC.